A selection of T cell receptor beta chains follows, all from one sample in a study of T cell repertoires in cytomegalovirus infection. These receptors have no known antigen. TCRdb reprocessed the reads via MiXCR and lists one record per CDR3 protein. The table has about 700,000 distinct CDR3 sequences, about 30% seen once. Sequenced here: cultured PBMCs, sampled from culture after CMV antigen stimulation. The receptor source for this set is a human donor in good health (CMV status not recorded). Some clones in this sample may be carry-over from other donors' samples. CDR3s include the opening cysteine and the closing phenylalanine or tryptophan. D genes are given only for firm matches. Size values are once, few and many counts, or a class for expanded clones, and some rows have none.

TRBV7-9	TRBD2	-	TRBJ2-3	TGTGCCAGCAGCTGGAGACGGGGACTAGCGGGAGGGCCCAGCACAGATACGCAGTATTTT	CASSWRRGLAGGPSTDTQYF
TRBV7-2	TRBD1	many	TRBJ1-1	TGTGCCAGCAGCCAAACAGGGGTGAACACTGAAGCTTTCTTT	CASSQTGVNTEAFF
TRBV12-3/TRBV12-4	-	-	TRBJ2-3	TGTGCCAGCAGCCCTGCAGGGCGTGCAGATACGCAGTATTTT	CASSPAGRADTQYF
TRBV20-1	-	-	TRBJ1-2	TGCAGTGCTAGAAACCCGCGAAAGGGGGGGGATGGCTACACCTTC	CSARNPRKGGDGYTF
TRBV20-1	-	-	TRBJ2-7	TGCAGTGCTAGAGTAGGCTCCCGGTCCTACGAGCAGTACTTC	CSARVGSRSYEQYF
TRBV5-1	-	few	TRBJ2-3	TGCGCCAGCGGGCACAAATTCACAGATACGCAGTATTTT	CASGHKFTDTQYF
TRBV5-3	-	-	TRBJ1-5	TGTGCCAGCAGCGCGGGGTCGGGCAATCAGCCCCAGCATTTT	CASSAGSGNQPQHF
TRBV20-1	-	-	TRBJ2-7	TGCAGTGCTAGAGACGGGGTTGGATCCTACGAGCAGTACTTC	CSARDGVGSYEQYF
TRBV4-2	-	few	TRBJ2-7	TGTGCCAGCAGCCAACCCCTCCAGGGTAACGAGCAGTACTTC	CASSQPLQGNEQYF
TRBV7-8	-	few	TRBJ2-2	TGTGCCAGCAGCCCCCATCGTCGGGTCGGGGAGCTGTTTTTT	CASSPHRRVGELFF
TRBV4-1	TRBD2	-	TRBJ2-3	TGCGCCAGCAGCCAGGGCGGGGGGGAAACAGATACGCAGTATTTT	CASSQGGGETDTQYF
TRBV10-3	-	-	TRBJ2-6	TGTGCCATCGCTGACTCTGGGGCCAACGTCCTGACTTTC	CAIADSGANVLTF
TRBV28	-	few	TRBJ1-5	TGTGCCAGCAGTTTATCGAGGGGCGGCCAGCCCCAGCATTTT	CASSLSRGGQPQHF
TRBV7-9	-	few	TRBJ1-2	TGTGCCAGCAGCTTAACAGGGTTAAATGGCTACACCTTC	CASSLTGLNGYTF